This T cell receptor beta chain came from a study of blood T cells in healthy people across ages. V was trimmed by 6 bases and J by 0 bases, leaving 9 bases between them. This CDR3 comprises 13 residues. Germline loops: CDR1 MNHNS, CDR2 SASEGT. This clonotype was counted between two and nine times. With a J-beta primer mix and a sample-barcoded 5' primer, a second PCR ran about 7 to 12 cycles. TCRdb called the 5' RACE reads again in MiXCR, with one record for every CDR3 protein. The table shows about 630,000 distinct CDR3 sequences, with under 25% occurring only once. The sequenced material came from blood. The rearrangement joins TRBV6-1 to TRBJ2-7; D is perhaps TRBD2 (7 bases). This clonotype was obtained from a man in his 70s in good health. The CDR3 coding sequence is TGTGCCAGCAGAGCGGGACACTCCTACGAGCAGTACTTC. Its protein product is CASRAGHSYEQYF.